Detailed here is one T cell receptor (beta chain). The target of this receptor is not known. One base away there is no much larger clone; base qualities are not given. The entire amount of isolated RNA was reverse transcribed using the High Capacity cDNA Reverse Transcription Kit, so the sequenced TCRB transcripts were expressed ones. Deep immunoSEQ sequencing was performed on naive, central memory and regulatory T cell samples, with an average of roughly 3.3 million total reads per sample. Sorted cells were lysed in RLT buffer, and RNA was extracted using DNase-treated RNeasy Micro or Mini kits according to cell number. Each cell subset was processed separately to prevent cross-contamination, with patient and healthy donor samples processed together. TCRB sequences were amplified from cDNA with the immunoSEQ multiplex PCR, producing 87-bp fragments spanning the CDR3 region. The amplicons were sequenced using the Illumina HiSeq platform. The source study handled its data this way. PCR bias was computationally corrected using synthetic template baselines, reads within Hamming distance 2 were collapsed, and singletons that could not be merged were discarded. Reads were aligned against IMGT so that V, D and J genes, CDR3 length and insertions or deletions at six rearrangement sites could be assigned. Within each subset, clonotype counts were normalized to sorted cell number, after which true diversity and Gini coefficients were computed with the tcR R package. Repertoire sharing was quantified using the overlap coefficient calculated on TCRB nucleotide sequences. Out-of-frame TCRB sequences from naive cells were analyzed to stand in for the pre-selection repertoire. TCRdb retrieved this table from immuneACCESS and kept in-frame rearrangements only. Not all clones are present; in checked studies, unresolved V genes account for under half, and no reason is known for the remainder. That table gives V, J and clone size, and the DNA gave D and trimming. In this sample the table shows a few hundred thousand clones, roughly 13% of which occur a single time. The top ten hold 0.015% to 0.02% of the sample.

This specimen belongs to a study of beta chain features in type 1 diabetes (dated by TCRdb to between 2017 and 2018). The study in broad terms: Patients and healthy donors did not differ in mean age, gender distribution, total cell number or subset yield. In the study, recently diagnosed type 1 diabetes patients and matched healthy donors were compared on the TCRB repertoires of their sorted circulating CD4+ T cell subsets. Regulatory and stem cell-like memory subsets were obtained from only 8 patients and roughly 8 healthy donors, while naive and central memory subsets were obtained from all 30 or so donors. A total of around 110,000,000 sorted cells were examined across all samples, and RNA yield correlated strongly with the number of cells per subset.

Including the terminal cysteine and phenylalanine, the CDR3 comprises 15 residues. Kept here is only the CDR3 DNA, which spans 45 bases and is read in frame from base 1. The CDR1 and CDR2 encoded by the germline V gene are SGHVS and FNYEAQ. Trimming at the junction amounts to 2 bases on V and 4 bases on J, and the germline ends lie 14 bases apart. Study-level results and caveats: Type 1 diabetes patients showed a moderate but significant shortening of TCRB CDR3 length in all four CD4+ subsets. Because the HLA sub-analyses included only small numbers of individuals, any influence of HLA type on TCRB rearrangement was left unresolved. Because cDNA was sequenced instead of genomic DNA, highly expressing activated cells could be over-represented, though the groups showed no difference in activation or CD3 levels. Shorter templates might be favored by PCR, yet because patient and control samples were amplified and corrected together, any such skew would affect both groups equally. The naive, central memory and regulatory TCRB repertoires appeared to resemble one another more closely among patients than among healthy donors. At VDJ recombination sites, type 1 diabetes patients had fewer insertions and more deleted nucleotides, which implies abnormalities in thymic rearrangement.

Each donor gave one peripheral blood draw, averaging approximately 0.12 L, which was collected into heparinised tubes. Naive, central memory, regulatory and stem cell-like memory CD4+ T cells were sorted on a BD FACSAria II using a panel including CD45RO, CCR7, CD25, CD127, CD95 and CD27. All sorted populations exceeded 95% purity. PBMCs were isolated immediately by Lymphoprep density gradient centrifugation and stained directly without culture. So that batch effects would be minimized, each experiment stained and sorted samples in pairs, pairing one healthy donor with one patient. The chain is made from TRBV7-6 and TRBJ1-2; the best D guess is TRBD1, with 5 bases matching. This clonotype was sampled from a young man with type 1 diabetes. Sequencing was performed on naive CD4+ T cells from blood. This specimen's cell subset or site label, per the study, means: true naive CD4+ T cells. For the CDR3, the sequence is CASSLFGGGGYGYTF. The DNA sequence is as follows: TGTGCCAGCAGCTTATTCGGGGGAGGAGGCTATGGCTACACCTTC.